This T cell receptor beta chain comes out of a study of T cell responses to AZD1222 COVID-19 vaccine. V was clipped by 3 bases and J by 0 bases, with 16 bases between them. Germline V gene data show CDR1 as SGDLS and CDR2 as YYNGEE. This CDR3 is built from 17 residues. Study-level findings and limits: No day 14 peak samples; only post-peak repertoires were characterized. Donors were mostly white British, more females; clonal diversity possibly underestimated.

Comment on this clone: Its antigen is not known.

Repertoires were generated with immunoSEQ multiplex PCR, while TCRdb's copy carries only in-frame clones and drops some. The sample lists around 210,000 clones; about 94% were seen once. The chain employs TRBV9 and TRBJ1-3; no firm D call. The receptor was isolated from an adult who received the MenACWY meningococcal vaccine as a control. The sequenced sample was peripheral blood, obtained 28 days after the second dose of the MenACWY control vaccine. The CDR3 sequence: CASSGGSRPSSGNTIYF. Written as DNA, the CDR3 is TGTGCCAGCAGCGGAGGGTCGAGGCCATCCTCTGGAAACACCATATATTTT.